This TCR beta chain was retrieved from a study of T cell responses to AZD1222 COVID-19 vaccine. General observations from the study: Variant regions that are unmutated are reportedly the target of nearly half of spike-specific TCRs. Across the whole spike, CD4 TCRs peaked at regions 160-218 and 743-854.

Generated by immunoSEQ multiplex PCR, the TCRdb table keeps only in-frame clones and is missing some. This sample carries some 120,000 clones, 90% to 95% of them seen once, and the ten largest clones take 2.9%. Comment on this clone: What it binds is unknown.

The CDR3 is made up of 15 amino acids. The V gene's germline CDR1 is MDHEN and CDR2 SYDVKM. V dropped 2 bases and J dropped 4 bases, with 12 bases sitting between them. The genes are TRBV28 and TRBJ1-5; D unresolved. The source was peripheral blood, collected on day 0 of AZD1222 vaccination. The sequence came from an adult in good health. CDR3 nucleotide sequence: TGTGCCAGCAGTTTAGGGCGGCTGAGGAATCAGCCCCAGCATTTT. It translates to CASSLGRLRNQPQHF.